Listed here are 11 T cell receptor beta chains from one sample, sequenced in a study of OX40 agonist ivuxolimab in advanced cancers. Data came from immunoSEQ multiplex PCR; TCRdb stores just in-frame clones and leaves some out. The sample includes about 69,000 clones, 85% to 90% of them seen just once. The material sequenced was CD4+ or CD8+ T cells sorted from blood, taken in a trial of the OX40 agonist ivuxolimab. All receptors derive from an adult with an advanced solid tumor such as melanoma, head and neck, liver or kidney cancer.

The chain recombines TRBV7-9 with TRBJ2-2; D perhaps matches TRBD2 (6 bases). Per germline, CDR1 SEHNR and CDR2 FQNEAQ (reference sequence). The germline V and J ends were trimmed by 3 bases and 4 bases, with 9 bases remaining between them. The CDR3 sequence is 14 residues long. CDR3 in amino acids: CASSLEGATGELFF. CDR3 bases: TGTGCCAGCAGCTTGGAGGGTGCCACCGGGGAGCTGTTTTTT.

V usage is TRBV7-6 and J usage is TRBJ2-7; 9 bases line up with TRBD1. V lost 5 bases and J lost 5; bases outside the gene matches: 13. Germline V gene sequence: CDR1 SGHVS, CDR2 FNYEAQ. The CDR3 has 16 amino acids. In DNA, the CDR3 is TGTGCCAGCAGCCACTCCTTCGGGACAGGGTTGGACGAGCAGTACTTC. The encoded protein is CASSHSFGTGLDEQYF.

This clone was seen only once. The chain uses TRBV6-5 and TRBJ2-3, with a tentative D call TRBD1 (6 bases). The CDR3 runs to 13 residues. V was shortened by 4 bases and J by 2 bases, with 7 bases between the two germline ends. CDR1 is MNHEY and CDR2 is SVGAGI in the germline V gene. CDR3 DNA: TGTGCCAGCAGTTGGGGGCCCACAGATACGCAGTATTTT. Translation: CASSWGPTDTQYF.

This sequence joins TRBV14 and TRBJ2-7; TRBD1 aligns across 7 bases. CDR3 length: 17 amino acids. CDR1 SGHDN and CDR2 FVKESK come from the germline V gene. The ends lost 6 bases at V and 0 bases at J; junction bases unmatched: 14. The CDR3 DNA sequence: TGTGCCAGCAGTACCCTTCCGGGACAGCCTAACTCCTACGAGCAGTACTTC. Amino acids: CASSTLPGQPNSYEQYF.

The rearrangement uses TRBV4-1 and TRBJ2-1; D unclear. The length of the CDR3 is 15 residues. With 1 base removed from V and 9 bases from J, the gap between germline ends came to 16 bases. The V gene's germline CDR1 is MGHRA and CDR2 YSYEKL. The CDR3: CASSQGQALIREQFF. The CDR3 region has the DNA TGCGCCAGCAGCCAAGGACAAGCACTCATTCGTGAGCAGTTCTTC.

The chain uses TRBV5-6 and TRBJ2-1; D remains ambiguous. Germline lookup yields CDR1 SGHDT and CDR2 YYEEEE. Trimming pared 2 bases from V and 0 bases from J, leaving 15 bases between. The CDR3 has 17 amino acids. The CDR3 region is CASSFSQSANSYNEQFF. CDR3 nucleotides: TGTGCCAGCAGCTTCAGTCAGAGCGCTAACTCCTACAATGAGCAGTTCTTC. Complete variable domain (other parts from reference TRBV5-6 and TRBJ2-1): DAGVTQSPTHLIKTRGQQVTLRCSPKSGHDTVSWYQQALGQGPQFIFQYYEEEERQRGNFPDRFSGHQFPNYSSELNVNALLLGDSALYLCASSFSQSANSYNEQFFGPGTRLTVL.

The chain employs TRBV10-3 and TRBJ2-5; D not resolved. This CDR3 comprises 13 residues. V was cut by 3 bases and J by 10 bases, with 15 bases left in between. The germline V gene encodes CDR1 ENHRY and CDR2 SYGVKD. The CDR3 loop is CAISDALTLNQYF. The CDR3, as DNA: TGTGCCATCAGTGATGCGCTGACGCTGAACCAGTACTTC.

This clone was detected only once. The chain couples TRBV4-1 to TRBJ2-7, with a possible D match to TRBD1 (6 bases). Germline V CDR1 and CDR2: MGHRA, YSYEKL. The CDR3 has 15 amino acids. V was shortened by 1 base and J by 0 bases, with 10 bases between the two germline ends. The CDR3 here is CASSQVLQGSYEQYF. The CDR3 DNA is TGCGCCAGCAGCCAAGTTTTACAGGGCTCCTACGAGCAGTACTTC.

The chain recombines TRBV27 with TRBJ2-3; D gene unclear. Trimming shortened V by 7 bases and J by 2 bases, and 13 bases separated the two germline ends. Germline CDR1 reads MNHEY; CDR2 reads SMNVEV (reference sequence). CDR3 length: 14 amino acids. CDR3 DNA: TGTGCCAGCACCTTTTTACCCCCCACAGATACGCAGTATTTT. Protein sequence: CASTFLPPTDTQYF.

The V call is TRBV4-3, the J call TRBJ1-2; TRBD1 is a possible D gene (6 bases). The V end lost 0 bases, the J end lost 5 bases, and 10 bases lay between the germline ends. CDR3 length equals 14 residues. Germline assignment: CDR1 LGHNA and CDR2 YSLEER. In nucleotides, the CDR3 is TGCGCCAGCAGCCAAGACACAGGGAGGTATGGCTACACCTTC. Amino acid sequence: CASSQDTGRYGYTF.

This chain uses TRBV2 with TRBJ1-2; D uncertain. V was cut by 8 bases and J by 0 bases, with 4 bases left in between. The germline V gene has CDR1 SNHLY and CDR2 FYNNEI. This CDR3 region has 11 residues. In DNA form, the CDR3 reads TGTGCCAGCGACCCTAACTATGGCTACACCTTC. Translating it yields CASDPNYGYTF.